These 27 T cell receptor beta chains were all obtained from the same sample, sequenced in a study of shared clonotypes between healthy human individuals. Profiling relied on immunoSEQ multiplex PCR, and the TCRdb table lists in-frame clones only, not all of them. Altogether just over 2,000,000 clones are present, about 95% being singletons, with the ten largest covering roughly 1.1%. Naive CD8 populations comprised CD45RO-negative cells positively selected for CCR7, excluding terminally differentiated effector memory CD45RA+ cells. Sequenced sample: naive CD8+ T cells sorted from blood. The origin of the receptors is a man between 18 and 35 years old in good health.

The rearrangement uses TRBV28 and TRBJ2-2, with D tentatively TRBD1 or TRBD2 (5 bases each). Germline values: CDR1 MDHEN, CDR2 SYDVKM. This CDR3 has 17 residues. V was shortened by 6 bases and J by 3 bases, with 20 bases between the two germline ends. The DNA of the CDR3 is TGTGCCAGCAGCCCCTTGGGACCGGGTCTGGACACCGGGGAGCTGTTTTTT. Its translation: CASSPLGPGLDTGELFF.

The CDR3 region has the DNA TGTGCCAGTCTGGCACCATCCTACGAGCAGTACTTC. It codes for CASLAPSYEQYF. The chain uses TRBV2 and TRBJ2-7; no clear D. This CDR3 spans 12 amino acids. Between the trimmed V and J ends, which lost 9 bases and 1 base, there was a span of 10 bases. Germline CDR1 SNHLY, CDR2 FYNNEI.

V gene TRBV5-5 combines with J gene TRBJ2-1; D remains ambiguous. The germline V and J ends were trimmed by 0 bases and 7 bases, with 5 bases remaining between them. The germline CDR1 and CDR2 sequences are SGHKS and YYEKEE (reference sequence). The CDR3 extends over 12 amino acids. The CDR3 loop reads CASSLGGNEQFF. CDR3 sequence (DNA): TGTGCCAGCAGCTTGGGGGGAAATGAGCAGTTCTTC.

The chain recombines TRBV2 with TRBJ2-2; 8 bases are a match to TRBD2. Germline values: CDR1 SNHLY, CDR2 FYNNEI. V lost 6 bases and J lost 1; bases outside the gene matches: 4. This CDR3 is built from 15 residues. The CDR3 DNA follows: TGTGCCAGCAGGGTTCTAGCGGGGAACACCGGGGAGCTGTTTTTT. This translates into CASRVLAGNTGELFF.

The chain joins TRBV7-9 to TRBJ1-4; no firm D call. The ends were cut back, 4 bases at V and 4 bases at J, with 7 bases in the middle. The CDR3 is 13 residues long. In germline, CDR1 is SEHNR, CDR2 FQNEAQ (reference sequence). The CDR3 DNA reads TGTGCCAGCAGCTCGGATATTAATGAAAAACTGTTTTTT. Its protein product is CASSSDINEKLFF.

This clone was seen only once. The gene calls are TRBV6-5 and TRBJ2-7; D unresolved. CDR3 length: 14 residues. Germline V gene sequence: CDR1 MNHEY, CDR2 SVGAGI. V was cut by 0 bases and J by 4 bases, with 10 bases left in between. This chain's CDR3 is CASSYSAVGYEQYF. CDR3 sequence (DNA): TGTGCCAGCAGTTACTCGGCAGTGGGGTACGAGCAGTACTTC.

This clone was detected only once. The chain combines TRBV7-9 with TRBJ2-5, with a weak D call TRBD1 (5 bases). Germline lookup yields CDR1 SEHNR and CDR2 FQNEAQ (reference sequence). CDR3 length equals 18 residues. V was trimmed by 5 bases and J by 1 base, leaving 23 bases between them. In DNA form, the CDR3 reads TGTGCCAGCAGCGTCGGGTCAGAGCAGGGATGGGGCCAAGAGACCCAGTACTTC. This gives the protein CASSVGSEQGWGQETQYF.

V usage is TRBV7-6 and J usage is TRBJ2-1; 11 bases align to TRBD2. The CDR3 length is 17 residues. J lost 3 bases, V lost 4 bases, and 8 bases had no gene match. Germline lookup yields CDR1 SGHVS and CDR2 FNYEAQ. The CDR3 spells CASSSKPLAGVYNEQFF. The CDR3, as DNA: TGTGCCAGCAGCTCAAAACCACTAGCGGGGGTCTACAATGAGCAGTTCTTC.

V is TRBV4-1 and J is TRBJ2-7; TRBD1 matches 8 bases. The V gene end was trimmed by 0 bases and the J gene end by 3 bases; junction bases not matched to a gene: 7. The length of the CDR3 is 16 residues. Germline lookup yields CDR1 MGHRA and CDR2 YSYEKL. The CDR3 loop is CASSQEAQGDFYEQYF. CDR3 coding DNA: TGCGCCAGCAGCCAAGAAGCACAGGGGGACTTCTACGAGCAGTACTTC.

This chain links TRBV28 with TRBJ2-3, with D tentatively TRBD1 (6 bases). The V and J ends lost 4 bases and 0 bases respectively, with 11 bases between them. CDR1 and CDR2 from the germline V gene are MDHEN and SYDVKM. This CDR3 region has 15 residues. In nucleotides, the CDR3 is TGTGCCAGCAGTTCCTGGGGGCTTAGCACAGATACGCAGTATTTT. Its protein product is CASSSWGLSTDTQYF.

The genes are TRBV7-8 and TRBJ1-3, with D possibly TRBD1 on 5 matching bases. The ends were cut back, 5 bases at V and 0 bases at J, with 11 bases in the middle. CDR1 and CDR2 from the germline V gene are SGHVS and FQNEAQ. The CDR3 runs to 15 residues. The CDR3 loop reads CASSLLGGSGNTIYF. The DNA for the CDR3 is TGTGCCAGCAGCCTACTTGGGGGCTCTGGAAACACCATATATTTT.

CDR3 sequence (DNA): TGTGCCAGCAGTTTAGACATTTATGAGCAGTTCTTC. Its translation is CASSLDIYEQFF. J is TRBJ2-1 and V is TRBV28; unclear D gene. Between the trimmed V and J ends, which lost 2 bases and 8 bases, there was a span of 7 bases. This CDR3 comprises 12 residues. CDR1 is MDHEN and CDR2 is SYDVKM in the germline V gene.

V usage is TRBV11-2 and J usage is TRBJ1-1; TRBD1 agrees at 8 bases. J was trimmed by 0 bases and V by 5 bases; bases with no gene match: 11. This CDR3 has 17 amino acids. Germline CDR1 SGHAT, CDR2 FQNNGV. The CDR3 here is CASSPWDRHNMNTEAFF. The DNA for the CDR3 is TGTGCCAGCAGCCCCTGGGACAGGCACAACATGAACACTGAAGCTTTCTTT.

The chain joins TRBV11-2 to TRBJ2-7, with D possibly being TRBD1 or TRBD2 (6 bases each). CDR1 is SGHAT, CDR2 FQNNGV, per germline. The CDR3 has 15 residues. Between the trimmed V and J ends, which lost 2 bases and 5 bases, there was a span of 16 bases. The CDR3: CASSLWGDNPHEQYF. CDR3 nucleotides: TGTGCCAGCAGCTTATGGGGGGACAACCCCCACGAGCAGTACTTC.

Concerning this clone: Different DNA sequences within this sample yield the same CDR3. This chain joins TRBV7-2 and TRBJ2-1, with no clear D. The CDR3 length is 15 residues. V gave up 1 base and J gave up 2 bases, with 9 bases separating them. CDR1 SGHTA and CDR2 FQGNSA come from the germline V gene. For the CDR3, the DNA is TGTGCCAGCAGCTTAGTGGCTGGGGCCTACAATGAGCAGTTCTTC. Protein product: CASSLVAGAYNEQFF.

This chain links TRBV7-9 with TRBJ1-2; D call uncertain. The V gene's germline CDR1 is SEHNR and CDR2 FQNEAQ (reference sequence). The CDR3 contains 14 residues. V lost 2 bases and J lost 4, with 11 bases in between. CDR3 sequence: CASSLTGRIYGYTF. The CDR3 DNA sequence: TGTGCCAGCAGCTTAACTGGACGGATCTATGGCTACACCTTC.

The chain recombines TRBV4-1 with TRBJ2-1; the match to TRBD1 covers 11 bases. Germline-derived CDR1 and CDR2 are MGHRA and YSYEKL. V was pared by 4 bases and J by 8 bases, with 7 bases of the junction left unmatched. The CDR3 sequence is 15 residues long. The CDR3 loop is CASSRGQGALDEQFF. Here the CDR3 DNA reads TGCGCCAGCAGCCGTGGACAGGGGGCGTTGGATGAGCAGTTCTTC.

The chain links TRBV15 to TRBJ1-6, with TRBD1 identical over 7 bases. This CDR3 has 14 residues. J lost 7 bases, V lost 5 bases, and 5 bases had no gene match. In germline, CDR1 is LNHNV, CDR2 YYDKDF (reference sequence). The CDR3 DNA follows: TGTGCCACCAGCCCCCACAGGGGCAATTCACCCCTCCACTTT. Its protein is CATSPHRGNSPLHF.

This clone was seen only once. Different DNA sequences within this sample yield the same CDR3. V and J are TRBV5-6 and TRBJ2-7; no clear D. Deletions cut 2 bases from V and 2 bases from J, with 8 bases between. The germline V gene encodes CDR1 SGHDT and CDR2 YYEEEE. The CDR3 totals 13 residues. CDR3 bases: TGTGCCAGCAGCTTTGGCCCAGCCTACGAGCAGTACTTC. This encodes CASSFGPAYEQYF.

The rearrangement uses TRBV7-9 and TRBJ2-7; possible D gene TRBD2, 7 bases. This CDR3 has 14 amino acids. The germline V gene has CDR1 SEHNR and CDR2 FQNEAQ (reference sequence). Trimming stripped 5 bases from V and 7 bases from J, with 18 bases between. CDR3 amino acids: CASSPGGGAWEQYF. In nucleotides, the CDR3 is TGTGCCAGCAGCCCAGGAGGGGGGGCGTGGGAGCAGTACTTC.

The chain has TRBV4-1 and TRBJ2-5; D may correspond to TRBD1 or TRBD2 (6 bases each). The germline CDR1 and CDR2 sequences are MGHRA and YSYEKL. V was shortened by 1 base and J by 7 bases, with 16 bases between the two germline ends. This CDR3 spans 15 amino acids. CDR3 bases: TGCGCCAGCAGCCAAGTTTGGGGGGCGCTGGGGACCCAGTACTTC. Its protein is CASSQVWGALGTQYF.

The chain employs TRBV28 and TRBJ2-1; TRBD1 aligns across 8 bases. Germline assignment: CDR1 MDHEN and CDR2 SYDVKM. After removal of 6 bases from V and 3 bases from J, the junction contained 7 bases not matched to a gene. The CDR3 sequence is 15 residues long. CDR3 bases: TGTGCCAGCAGCCAGACAGGGGCCAACTACAATGAGCAGTTCTTC. Its translation: CASSQTGANYNEQFF.

V and J are TRBV27 and TRBJ2-7; D uncertain. This CDR3 region has 14 residues. The germline V gene encodes CDR1 MNHEY and CDR2 SMNVEV (reference sequence). V was shortened by 5 bases and J by 0 bases, with 11 bases between the two germline ends. CDR3 nucleotides: TGTGCCAGCAGTCCCGTCGTGGGCTCCTACGAGCAGTACTTC. Its translation: CASSPVVGSYEQYF.

This clone was seen just once. V is TRBV7-3 and J is TRBJ2-3, with 9 bases lining up with TRBD2. V gave up 2 bases and J gave up 6 bases; unmatched junction bases: 6. The CDR3 length is 15 residues. Germline CDR1 is SGHTA and CDR2 is FQGTGA. DNA of the CDR3: TGTGCCAGCAGCTTAGCGGGGGGGCCTTCCGATACGCAGTATTTT. The encoded protein is CASSLAGGPSDTQYF.

CDR3 protein: CASSDPQLNEQYF. DNA for the CDR3: TGTGCCAGCAGTGACCCACAGCTAAACGAGCAGTACTTC. The V and J genes are TRBV6-5 and TRBJ2-7; D is undetermined. The CDR3 totals 13 residues. Germline CDR1 and CDR2: MNHEY and SVGAGI. The ends were cut back, 5 bases at V and 5 bases at J, with 13 bases in the middle.

V gene TRBV10-3 combines with J gene TRBJ1-1; 8 positions match TRBD1. The germline V gene has CDR1 ENHRY and CDR2 SYGVKD. Trimming took 3 bases from V and 7 from J; bases not matched to a gene: 7. The CDR3 runs to 14 residues. The CDR3 reads CAISDSGQGFEAFF. The CDR3 DNA follows: TGTGCCATCAGTGACTCTGGACAGGGATTTGAAGCTTTCTTT.

The rearrangement links TRBV11-1 to TRBJ1-4; TRBD1 matches at 7 bases. The germline V gene encodes CDR1 SGHAT and CDR2 FQDESV (reference sequence). The ends lost 5 bases at V and 6 bases at J; junction bases unmatched: 9. There are 15 residues in the CDR3. In nucleotides, the CDR3 is TGTGCCAGCAGCCATTTCGGGACAGAAGATGAAAAACTGTTTTTT. Its translation is CASSHFGTEDEKLFF.